This T cell receptor (beta chain) was sequenced in a study of control samples from healthy donors and cancer patients. Clones were read by immunoSEQ multiplex PCR, and TCRdb kept only the in-frame ones, dropping some. The data hold roughly 49,000 clones, with roughly nine tenths observed a single time. The CDR3 contains 14 residues. Trimming removed 6 bases at V and 2 bases at J, with 13 bases between. Germline CDR1 is MNHEY and CDR2 is SMNVEV (reference sequence). The chain recombines TRBV27 with TRBJ1-1; D gene uncertain. Material: PBMCs. This clonotype was sampled from a man younger than 45 with colorectal cancer. The CDR3 nucleotides read TGTGCCAGCAGGTACAGTTCCCCAAACACTGAAGCTTTCTTT. Residues: CASRYSSPNTEAFF.